These 3 T cell receptor beta chains originate from one sample sequenced in a study of T cells after yellow fever vaccination. TCRdb processed the 5' RACE reads anew with MiXCR; each CDR3 protein has one entry. The data show roughly 45,000 distinct CDR3 sequences, around 6.4% seen once. Sequences were derived from PBMCs, either bulk or a sorted T-cell subset (CD4+, CD8+, memory, or dextramer-sorted; not recorded which), sampled 45 days after the yellow fever booster vaccination. All receptors come from a man aged 25 to 40 who received the YFV17D yellow fever vaccine.

V and J are TRBV4-2 and TRBJ2-5, with 12 positions matching TRBD2. This CDR3 has 17 residues. Losses at the gene ends were 4 bases for V and 5 bases for J; bases not matched to a gene: 11. Per germline, CDR1 LGHNA and CDR2 YNFKEQ. The CDR3 is CASSPGLAGGLSETQYF. The CDR3, as DNA: TGTGCCAGCAGCCCGGGGCTAGCGGGAGGGTTAAGTGAGACCCAGTACTTC.

This clonotype was seen at least ten times. This chain links TRBV7-9 with TRBJ2-7, with D tentatively TRBD1 or TRBD2 (5 bases each). There are 14 residues in the CDR3. Germline CDR1 and CDR2: SEHNR and FQNEAQ (reference sequence). With 5 bases removed from V and 5 bases from J, the gap between germline ends came to 16 bases. The CDR3 spells CASSPSGTWNEQYF. CDR3 DNA: TGTGCCAGCAGCCCCTCCGGGACCTGGAACGAGCAGTACTTC.

This clonotype has ten or more counts. The chain combines TRBV7-2 with TRBJ2-1, with 8 positions matching TRBD1. Trimming cost V 5 bases and J 6 bases; bases outside gene matches: 15. The V gene's germline CDR1 is SGHTA and CDR2 FQGNSA. This CDR3 has 17 residues. CDR3 amino acids: CASSLPPGGVVGNEQFF. As DNA, the CDR3 is TGTGCCAGCAGCCTACCCCCAGGGGGCGTGGTGGGCAATGAGCAGTTCTTC.